Below are 18 T cell receptor beta chains sequenced from a single sample in a study of T cells in Graves' hyperthyroidism and ophthalmopathy. TCR beta CDR3 regions were amplified from RNA. A first-round RT-PCR of the TCR CDR3 used the HTBI primer set. TCRdb used MiXCR to reprocess the multiplex PCR reads, holding one entry per CDR3 protein. The sample shows about 710,000 distinct CDR3 sequences, around 17% of them seen only once. Material: blood. Source of these receptors: a man aged 18 to 29 with Graves' hyperthyroidism.

The chain joins TRBV11-2 to TRBJ2-2, with a possible D match to TRBD1 (5 bases). Trimming removed 6 bases from V and 0 bases from J, with 17 bases in between. This CDR3 has 17 residues. The germline CDR1 and CDR2 sequences are SGHAT and FQNNGV. The CDR3 loop reads CASSHLVGLANTGELFF. The DNA for the CDR3 is TGTGCCAGCAGTCACCTCGTGGGGCTGGCGAACACCGGGGAGCTGTTTTTT.

This clonotype was detected ten times or more. This sequence joins TRBV12-3 or TRBV12-4 and TRBJ2-2; 9 bases align to TRBD1. V was clipped by 6 bases and J by 4 bases; unmatched bases: 9. This CDR3 spans 16 amino acids. CDR3 coding DNA: TGTGCCAGCAGCTCCGGGACAGGGATTATCACCGGGGAGCTGTTTTTT. This gives the protein CASSSGTGIITGELFF.

This clonotype showed up many times. This chain joins TRBV7-9 and TRBJ1-6; 7 positions match TRBD1. This CDR3 is 14 amino acids long. CDR1 is SEHNR, CDR2 FQNEAQ, per germline (reference sequence). Trimming at V came to 5 bases and at J to 11 bases, leaving 9 bases not matched to a gene. The CDR3 loop reads CASSKDREYAPLHF. CDR3 DNA sequence: TGTGCCAGCAGCAAAGACAGGGAGTACGCACCCCTCCACTTT.

This clonotype was observed a single time. J is TRBJ1-4 and V is TRBV3-1; 9 nucleotides align to TRBD1. The length of the CDR3 is 16 residues. Looked up from germline, CDR1 is LGHDT and CDR2 is YNNKEL (reference sequence). V was clipped by 0 bases and J by 5 bases; unmatched bases: 4. CDR3 sequence: CASSQEDRGLNEKLFF. The CDR3 nucleotides are TGTGCCAGCAGCCAAGAAGACAGGGGGTTAAATGAAAAACTGTTTTTT.

This clonotype was found many times. The V gene is TRBV19, the J gene TRBJ2-5; D possibly corresponds to TRBD2 (6 bases). Trimming pared 0 bases from V and 5 bases from J, leaving 13 bases between. There are 15 residues in the CDR3. The V gene's germline CDR1 is LNHDA and CDR2 SQIVND (reference sequence). CDR3 loop: CASSIDAGSGETQYF. DNA of the CDR3: TGTGCCAGTAGTATAGATGCGGGGTCTGGGGAGACCCAGTACTTC.

The V call is TRBV20-1, the J call TRBJ1-2; 7 bases agree with TRBD1. This CDR3 comprises 14 residues. The V gene end was trimmed by 0 bases and the J gene end by 7 bases; junction bases not matched to a gene: 8. CDR1 and CDR2 (germline): DFQATT, SNEGSKA (reference sequence). The CDR3, as DNA: TGCAGTGCTAGAGATCAGGGGCAGGGGGTTGGCTACACCTTC. Translating gives CSARDQGQGVGYTF.

The chain carries TRBV20-1 and TRBJ1-1; D is ambiguous. This CDR3 region has 12 residues. Trimming took 6 bases from V and 0 from J, leaving 8 bases between them. The germline V gene has CDR1 DFQATT and CDR2 SNEGSKA (reference sequence). CDR3 sequence reads: CSALVVNTEAFF. The CDR3 nucleotides read TGCAGTGCGCTGGTAGTGAACACTGAAGCTTTCTTT.

The gene calls are TRBV29-1 and TRBJ1-1, with no clear D. Germline assignment: CDR1 SQVTM and CDR2 ANQGSEA. The V end lost 7 bases, the J end lost 0 bases, and 15 bases lay between the germline ends. The CDR3 is 14 residues long. The CDR3 sequence: CSARPARMNTEAFF. For the CDR3, the DNA is TGCAGCGCCCGACCCGCCAGGATGAACACTGAAGCTTTCTTT.

In this sample, this clonotype turned up once. This chain connects TRBV15 to TRBJ2-3; TRBD2 might be the D (5 bases). Germline CDR1 LNHNV, CDR2 YYDKDF (reference sequence). Trimming pared 0 bases from V and 4 bases from J, leaving 17 bases between. The CDR3 runs 17 residues. The CDR3 DNA is TGTGCCACCAGCAGAGATGGGAGTAGGGCTCCCGCAGATACGCAGTATTTT. This codes for CATSRDGSRAPADTQYF.

The chain combines TRBV29-1 with TRBJ1-1; the D gene is possibly TRBD1 (6 bases). V lost 6 bases to trimming and J lost 4 bases, with 12 bases between them. The germline CDR1 and CDR2 sequences are SQVTM and ANQGSEA. CDR3 length: 12 residues. CDR3 nucleotide sequence: TGCAGCGTCTCGGACAGATCCACTGAAGCTTTCTTT. Protein product: CSVSDRSTEAFF.

This clonotype was seen many times. This chain joins TRBV6-1 and TRBJ2-2, with D maybe TRBD1 (5 bases). Germline lookup yields CDR1 MNHNS and CDR2 SASEGT. CDR3 length: 14 residues. V was cut by 7 bases and J by 3 bases, with 12 bases left in between. CDR3 coding DNA: TGTGCCAGCAAACTCCGACAGTACACCGGGGAGCTGTTTTTT. Its protein product is CASKLRQYTGELFF.

This clonotype was observed a few times. The rearrangement links TRBV29-1 to TRBJ2-6; 13 nucleotides align to TRBD2. After removal of 7 bases from V and 4 bases from J, the junction contained 10 bases not matched to a gene. The CDR3 loop spans 17 amino acids. Germline CDR1 and CDR2: SQVTM and ANQGSEA. CDR3 loop: CSGVLAGGPYGANVLTF. In DNA, the CDR3 is TGCAGCGGCGTACTAGCGGGAGGGCCGTACGGGGCCAACGTCCTGACTTTC.

The CDR3 DNA reads as TGTGCCAGCAGTGAAGAGGGGATAGCGGGATACAATGAGCAGTTCTTC. Encoded protein: CASSEEGIAGYNEQFF. J is TRBJ2-1 and V is TRBV6-1; 8 bases are shared with TRBD2. Per germline, CDR1 MNHNS and CDR2 SASEGT. CDR3 length: 16 amino acids. With V trimmed by 1 base and J by 4 bases, 6 bases remained unmatched.

V and J are TRBV5-1 and TRBJ1-6; no definite D call. Trimming cost V 0 bases and J 12 bases, with 10 bases left between them. Looked up from germline, CDR1 is SGHRS and CDR2 is YFSETQ. The CDR3 covers 13 residues. The CDR3 here is CASSLGVTEPLHF. The CDR3, as DNA: TGCGCCAGCAGCTTGGGGGTAACAGAACCCCTCCACTTT.

J is TRBJ2-7 and V is TRBV15; no definite D call. The CDR3 extends over 13 amino acids. The germline V and J ends were trimmed by 5 bases and 6 bases, with 14 bases remaining between them. Germline V gives CDR1 LNHNV, CDR2 YYDKDF (reference sequence). CDR3 loop: CATSPLRAGEQYF. CDR3 sequence (DNA): TGTGCCACCAGCCCGCTCCGGGCAGGCGAGCAGTACTTC.

The chain is built from TRBV7-2 and TRBJ1-1; D remains ambiguous. The ends were cut back, 2 bases at V and 0 bases at J, with 7 bases in the middle. This CDR3 is 14 amino acids long. CDR1 and CDR2 (germline): SGHTA, FQGNSA. This chain's CDR3 is CASSLQVLNTEAFF. CDR3 sequence (DNA): TGTGCCAGCAGCTTACAGGTTCTGAACACTGAAGCTTTCTTT.

This clonotype was observed a handful of times. The genes are TRBV18 and TRBJ1-4; TRBD1 is a possible D gene (6 bases). Trimming pared 2 bases from V and 8 bases from J, leaving 15 bases between. The germline CDR1 and CDR2 sequences are KGHSH and LQKENI. The CDR3 covers 15 residues. As DNA, the CDR3 is TGTGCCAGCTCACCAAATTCTGGGGGCGCAGAAAAACTGTTTTTT. Its translation: CASSPNSGGAEKLFF.

Many counts were recorded for this clonotype. This sequence joins TRBV28 and TRBJ2-7; D perhaps matches TRBD1 (6 bases). The germline gives CDR1 MDHEN, CDR2 SYDVKM. V lost 6 bases to trimming and J lost 2 bases, with 8 bases between them. The CDR3 length is 12 residues. Here the CDR3 DNA reads TGTGCCAGCAGGGGACAAGCCTACGAGCAGTACTTC. Amino acid sequence: CASRGQAYEQYF.